This T cell receptor beta chain was identified during a study of T cell responses to AZD1222 COVID-19 vaccine. The CDR3 spans 13 residues. In germline, CDR1 is MNHEY, CDR2 SVGEGT. The germline V and J ends were trimmed by 2 bases and 4 bases, with 8 bases remaining between them. Sequencing used immunoSEQ multiplex PCR; TCRdb keeps in-frame clones, though not all of them. The table has 120,000 or so clones, about 90% seen once. Regarding the study as a whole: Possibly, clonal diversity was underestimated; donors were largely white British and included more females.

With regard to this clone: Its antigen is not identified.

The rearrangement links TRBV6-2 or TRBV6-3 to TRBJ1-1; D gene unclear. Sequences were derived from peripheral blood, sampled on day 0 of AZD1222 vaccination. The source is an adult in good health. The CDR3 loop is CASSYTSVTEAFF. DNA for the CDR3: TGTGCCAGCAGTTACACATCAGTCACTGAAGCTTTCTTT.